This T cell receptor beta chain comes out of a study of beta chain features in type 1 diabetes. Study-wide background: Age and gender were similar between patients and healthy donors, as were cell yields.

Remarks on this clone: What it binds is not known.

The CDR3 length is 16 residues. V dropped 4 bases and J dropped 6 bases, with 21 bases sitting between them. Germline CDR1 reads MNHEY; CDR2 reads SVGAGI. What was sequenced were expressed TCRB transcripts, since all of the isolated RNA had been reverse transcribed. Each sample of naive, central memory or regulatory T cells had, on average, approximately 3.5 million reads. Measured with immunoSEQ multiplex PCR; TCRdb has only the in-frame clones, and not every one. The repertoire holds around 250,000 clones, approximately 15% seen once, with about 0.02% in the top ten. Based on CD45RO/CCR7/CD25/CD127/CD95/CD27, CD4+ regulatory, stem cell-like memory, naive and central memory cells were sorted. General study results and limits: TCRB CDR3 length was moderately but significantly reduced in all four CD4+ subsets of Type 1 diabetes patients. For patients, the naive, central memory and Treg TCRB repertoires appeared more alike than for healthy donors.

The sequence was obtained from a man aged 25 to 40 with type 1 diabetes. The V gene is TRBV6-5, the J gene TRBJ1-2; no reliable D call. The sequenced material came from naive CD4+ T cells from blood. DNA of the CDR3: TGTGCCAGCAGTTCCAACCCCCGACCGGGTAGCCATGGCTACACCTTC. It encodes CASSSNPRPGSHGYTF.